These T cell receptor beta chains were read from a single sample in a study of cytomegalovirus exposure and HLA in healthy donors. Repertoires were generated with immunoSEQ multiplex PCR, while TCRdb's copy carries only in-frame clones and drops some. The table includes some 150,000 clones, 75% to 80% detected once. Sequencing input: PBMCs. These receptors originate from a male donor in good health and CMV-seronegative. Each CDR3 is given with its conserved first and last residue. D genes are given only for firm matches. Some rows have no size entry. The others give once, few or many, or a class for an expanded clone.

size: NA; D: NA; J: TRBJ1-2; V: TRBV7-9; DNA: TGTGCCAGCAGCTTCGCTGGGAGAAACATCTATGGCTACACCTTC; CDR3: CASSFAGRNIYGYTF
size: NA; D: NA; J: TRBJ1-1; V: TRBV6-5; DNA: TGTGCCAGCAGGAGGTCCACTGAAGCTTTCTTT; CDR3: CASRRSTEAFF
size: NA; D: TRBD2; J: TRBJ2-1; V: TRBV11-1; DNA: TGTGCCAGCAGCCAGGGACTAGCGGGGAAGTACAATGAGCAGTTCTTC; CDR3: CASSQGLAGKYNEQFF
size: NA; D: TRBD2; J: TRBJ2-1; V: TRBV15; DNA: TGTGCCACCAGCAGGCGCGGGAGTGATGAGCAGTTCTTC; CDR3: CATSRRGSDEQFF
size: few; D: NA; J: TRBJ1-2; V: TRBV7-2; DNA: TGTGCCAGCAGCTTCAGGGTTCGGGATGGCTACACCTTC; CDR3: CASSFRVRDGYTF
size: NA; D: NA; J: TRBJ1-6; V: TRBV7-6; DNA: TGTGCCAGCATGCAGGACTATAATTCACCCCTCCACTTT; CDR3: CASMQDYNSPLHF
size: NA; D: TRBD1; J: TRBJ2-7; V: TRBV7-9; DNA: TGTGCCAGCAGCCGACGGACAGGGGGCTCTCAGACCTACGAGCAGTACTTC; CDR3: CASSRRTGGSQTYEQYF
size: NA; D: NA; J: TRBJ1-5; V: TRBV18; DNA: TGTGCCAGCTCACCGGACGGACAGAATCAGCCCCAGCATTTT; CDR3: CASSPDGQNQPQHF
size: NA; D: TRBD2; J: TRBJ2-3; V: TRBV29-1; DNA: TGCAGCGTTGCGATAAGCGGGAGGGCCCCAGATACGCAGTATTTT; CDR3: CSVAISGRAPDTQYF
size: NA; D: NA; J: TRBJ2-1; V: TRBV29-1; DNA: TGCAGCGTTGAGACTGGCGCAGCCGCCCGGGGGGAGCAGTTCTTC; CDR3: CSVETGAAARGEQFF
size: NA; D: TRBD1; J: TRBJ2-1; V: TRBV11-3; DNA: TGTGCCAGCAGCTCCGACAGGGGCTCCTACAATGAGCAGTTCTTC; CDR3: CASSSDRGSYNEQFF
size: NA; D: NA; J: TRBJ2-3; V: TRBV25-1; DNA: TGTGCCAGCAGTGAACGGCGGGGTCCAGATACGCAGTATTTT; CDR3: CASSERRGPDTQYF
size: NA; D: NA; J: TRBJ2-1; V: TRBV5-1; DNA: TGCGCCAGCAGCTTGGATTCGTCCTACAATGAGCAGTTCTTC; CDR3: CASSLDSSYNEQFF
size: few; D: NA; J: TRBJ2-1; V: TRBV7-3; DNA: TGTGCCAGCAGCCCGAGTACAGGGATCCTCTCCCATGAGCAGTTCTTC; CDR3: CASSPSTGILSHEQFF
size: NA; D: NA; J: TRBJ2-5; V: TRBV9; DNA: TGTGCCAGCAGCGTCCCGCAGCGGGAGACCCAGTACTTC; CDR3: CASSVPQRETQYF
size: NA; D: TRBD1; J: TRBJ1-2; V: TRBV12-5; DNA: TGTGCTAGTGGTTTGGTATTAGTCGAGGGGACAGGCTATGGCTACACCTTC; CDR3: CASGLVLVEGTGYGYTF
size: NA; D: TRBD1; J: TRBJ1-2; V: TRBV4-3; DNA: TGCGCCAGCAGCCAGGGGGACAGGTCCTATGGCTACACCTTC; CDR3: CASSQGDRSYGYTF
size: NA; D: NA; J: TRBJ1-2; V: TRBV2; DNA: TGTGCCAGCAGTGAAGTGGGCAGGGAACCACAATTTGACTACACCTTC; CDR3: CASSEVGREPQFDYTF
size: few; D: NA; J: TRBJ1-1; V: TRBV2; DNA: TGTGCCAGCAGTGAACTAGGTACACTGAACACTGAAGCTTTCTTT; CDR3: CASSELGTLNTEAFF
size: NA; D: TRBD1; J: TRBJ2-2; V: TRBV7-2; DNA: TGTGCCAGCAGCCTTATGGGACAGGGCGCCGGGGAGCTGTTTTTT; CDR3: CASSLMGQGAGELFF
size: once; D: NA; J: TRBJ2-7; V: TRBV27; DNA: TGTGTCAGCAGTTTCGACAGCTCCGGGTCCTACGAGCAGTACTTC; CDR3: CVSSFDSSGSYEQYF
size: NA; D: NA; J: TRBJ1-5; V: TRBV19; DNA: TGTGCCAGTAGTTGGGCGTACAATCAGCCCCAGCATTTT; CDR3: CASSWAYNQPQHF
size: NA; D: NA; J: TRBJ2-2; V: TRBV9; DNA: TGTGCCAGCAGCGGACGTTCGGGGTGGACCGGGGAGCTGTTTTTT; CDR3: CASSGRSGWTGELFF